The rows below give T cell receptor beta chains drawn from one sample of a study of blood T cell repertoires in COVID-19. The method was immunoSEQ multiplex PCR; TCRdb's version includes in-frame clones alone and lacks a portion of them. The data show approximately 310,000 clones, 70% to 90% seen once. The specimen sequenced was PBMCs or T cells enriched from blood (not recorded which). These receptors were obtained from a man aged 25 to 45 who had recovered from COVID-19. CDR3s include the opening cysteine and the closing phenylalanine or tryptophan. Fields, in order: V gene, J gene, D gene, clone size, CDR3 DNA, CDR3 protein. D genes are given only for firm matches. The size entry is marked missing in some rows and otherwise reads once, few, many or a size class.

V gene: TRBV12-3/TRBV12-4; J gene: TRBJ2-7; D gene: TRBD2; clone size: -; CDR3 DNA: TGTGCCAGCAGGGGGCGGGGGGCCTACGAGCAGTACTTC; CDR3 protein: CASRGRGAYEQYF
V gene: TRBV3-1/TRBV3-2; J gene: TRBJ1-6; D gene: -; clone size: -; CDR3 DNA: TGTGCCAGCAGCCAAGGCAGGGGTTCACCCCTCCACTTT; CDR3 protein: CASSQGRGSPLHF
V gene: TRBV10-3; J gene: TRBJ1-1; D gene: -; clone size: -; CDR3 DNA: TGTGCCATCAGGGATTCGACAGGCGGGAACACTGAAGCTTTCTTT; CDR3 protein: CAIRDSTGGNTEAFF
V gene: TRBV18; J gene: TRBJ1-5; D gene: -; clone size: -; CDR3 DNA: TGTGCCAGCTCACCATTCCCGACAGAGAATCAGCCCCAGCATTTT; CDR3 protein: CASSPFPTENQPQHF
V gene: TRBV7-9; J gene: TRBJ2-7; D gene: -; clone size: many; CDR3 DNA: TGTGCCAGCAGCTTAGGCGGAGGGACCGACGAGCAGTACTTC; CDR3 protein: CASSLGGGTDEQYF
V gene: TRBV19; J gene: TRBJ1-1; D gene: -; clone size: -; CDR3 DNA: TGTGCCAGTCATTCGGCGGGGGCGGGCACTGAAGCTTTCTTT; CDR3 protein: CASHSAGAGTEAFF
V gene: TRBV13; J gene: TRBJ1-6; D gene: -; clone size: -; CDR3 DNA: TGTGCCAGCAGCTTAGAAACGGAGGATGATTCACCCCTCCACTTT; CDR3 protein: CASSLETEDDSPLHF
V gene: TRBV24-1; J gene: TRBJ1-6; D gene: -; clone size: -; CDR3 DNA: TGTGCCACCAGTGACGAAGAGGTCGGCCCAGGGAAAGCGCATTCACCCCTCCACTTT; CDR3 protein: CATSDEEVGPGKAHSPLHF
V gene: TRBV6-5; J gene: TRBJ2-2; D gene: -; clone size: -; CDR3 DNA: TGTGCCAGCAGCTCCGGGTTTACGAACACCGGGGAGCTGTTTTTT; CDR3 protein: CASSSGFTNTGELFF
V gene: TRBV6-5; J gene: TRBJ2-5; D gene: TRBD1; clone size: -; CDR3 DNA: TGTGCCAGCGACAGGGGATACCAAGAGACCCAGTACTTC; CDR3 protein: CASDRGYQETQYF
V gene: TRBV10-3; J gene: TRBJ2-7; D gene: TRBD1; clone size: -; CDR3 DNA: TGTGCCATCAGTGCGTCGGGACAGTACTACGAGCAGTACTTC; CDR3 protein: CAISASGQYYEQYF
V gene: TRBV5-6; J gene: TRBJ2-7; D gene: TRBD1; clone size: -; CDR3 DNA: TGTGCCAGCAGCTTGGGACAGGGTCGGTCCTACGAGCAGTACTTC; CDR3 protein: CASSLGQGRSYEQYF
V gene: TRBV13; J gene: TRBJ2-3; D gene: -; clone size: -; CDR3 DNA: TGTGCCAGCAGCTTCGACAGGAACACAGATACGCAGTATTTT; CDR3 protein: CASSFDRNTDTQYF
V gene: TRBV7-2; J gene: TRBJ2-2; D gene: -; clone size: -; CDR3 DNA: TGTGCCAGCAGCCCCACAGGGACCCGGTCCACCGGGGAGCTGTTTTTT; CDR3 protein: CASSPTGTRSTGELFF
V gene: TRBV6-5; J gene: TRBJ1-1; D gene: TRBD1; clone size: few; CDR3 DNA: TGTGCCAGCAGCAGTTACACAGGGGCCACTGAAGCTTTCTTT; CDR3 protein: CASSSYTGATEAFF
V gene: TRBV30; J gene: TRBJ1-1; D gene: TRBD1; clone size: -; CDR3 DNA: TGTGCCTGGCAGGGACAGGGAGGAACTGAAGCTTTCTTT; CDR3 protein: CAWQGQGGTEAFF
V gene: TRBV3-1/TRBV3-2; J gene: TRBJ2-1; D gene: TRBD2; clone size: -; CDR3 DNA: TGTGCCAGCAGCCGCACACCGGGACTAGCGGGGGGAAACAATGAGCAGTTCTTC; CDR3 protein: CASSRTPGLAGGNNEQFF
V gene: TRBV6-2/TRBV6-3; J gene: TRBJ1-1; D gene: -; clone size: once; CDR3 DNA: TGTGCCAGCAGTTACGGCGGGGGCACTGAAGCTTTCTTT; CDR3 protein: CASSYGGGTEAFF
V gene: TRBV5-1; J gene: TRBJ1-5; D gene: TRBD1; clone size: -; CDR3 DNA: TGCGCCAGCAGTCCCGGGACAGTAAGCAATCAGCCCCAGCATTTT; CDR3 protein: CASSPGTVSNQPQHF
V gene: TRBV7-3; J gene: TRBJ2-3; D gene: TRBD1; clone size: -; CDR3 DNA: TGTGCCAGCAGCTTCGGACAGGGTCTGCCGCAGTATTTT; CDR3 protein: CASSFGQGLPQYF
V gene: TRBV7-9; J gene: TRBJ2-1; D gene: -; clone size: -; CDR3 DNA: TGTGCCAGCAGCTTATACGGAGAGGGATCAAATGAGCAGTTCTTC; CDR3 protein: CASSLYGEGSNEQFF
V gene: TRBV5-1; J gene: TRBJ2-6; D gene: -; clone size: -; CDR3 DNA: TGCGCCAGCAGCTTGAGGGGCCTACCGGTTCAGGGGGCCAACGTCCTGACTTTC; CDR3 protein: CASSLRGLPVQGANVLTF
V gene: TRBV3-1/TRBV3-2; J gene: TRBJ1-2; D gene: -; clone size: -; CDR3 DNA: TGTGCCAGCAGCCCTACGCTCTCACAGGGAAACTATGGCTACACCTTC; CDR3 protein: CASSPTLSQGNYGYTF
V gene: TRBV4-1; J gene: TRBJ2-7; D gene: -; clone size: -; CDR3 DNA: TGCGCCAGCAGCCCGGGCCACCGGGGCGAGCAGTACTTC; CDR3 protein: CASSPGHRGEQYF
V gene: TRBV5-4; J gene: TRBJ1-2; D gene: TRBD1; clone size: -; CDR3 DNA: TGTGCCAGCAGCCTTCGCTCCGGGACAGGCTATGGCTACACCTTC; CDR3 protein: CASSLRSGTGYGYTF
V gene: TRBV30; J gene: TRBJ2-7; D gene: TRBD2; clone size: -; CDR3 DNA: TGTGCCTGGAGTGCAACTAGCGTTCAATTGGCGTACGAGCAGTACTTC; CDR3 protein: CAWSATSVQLAYEQYF
V gene: TRBV5-1; J gene: TRBJ1-2; D gene: -; clone size: -; CDR3 DNA: TGCGCCAGCAGCTTGCTCCTTCCGGGGAATAAAAACTATGGCTACACCTTC; CDR3 protein: CASSLLLPGNKNYGYTF
V gene: TRBV19; J gene: TRBJ1-5; D gene: -; clone size: -; CDR3 DNA: TGTGCCTCCTCAGCAGGTCAGCCCCAGCATTTT; CDR3 protein: CASSAGQPQHF
V gene: TRBV9; J gene: TRBJ1-1; D gene: TRBD1; clone size: -; CDR3 DNA: TGTGCCAGCAGCACGAGGGACAGTGTGAACACTGAAGCTTTCTTT; CDR3 protein: CASSTRDSVNTEAFF
V gene: TRBV21-1; J gene: TRBJ1-6; D gene: -; clone size: -; CDR3 DNA: TGTGCCAGCAGCAAAAAACCGGGGACAGGGCGAATAAATTCACCCCTCCACTTT; CDR3 protein: CASSKKPGTGRINSPLHF
V gene: TRBV6-1; J gene: TRBJ2-7; D gene: -; clone size: few; CDR3 DNA: TGTGCCAGCAGTGAGAGGGATGGGATAAGCTCCTACGAGCAGTACTTC; CDR3 protein: CASSERDGISSYEQYF
V gene: TRBV20-1; J gene: TRBJ2-1; D gene: TRBD1; clone size: once; CDR3 DNA: TGCAGTGCTAGTTCGGGACAGCACAATGAGCAGTTCTTC; CDR3 protein: CSASSGQHNEQFF
V gene: TRBV25-1; J gene: TRBJ1-5; D gene: -; clone size: once; CDR3 DNA: TGTGCCAGCAGTGAGACGGGTTCCTTCAATCAGCCCCAGCATTTT; CDR3 protein: CASSETGSFNQPQHF
V gene: TRBV5-4; J gene: TRBJ2-1; D gene: TRBD2; clone size: -; CDR3 DNA: TGTGCCAGCAGCCTGACTAGCAACAATGAGCAGTTCTTC; CDR3 protein: CASSLTSNNEQFF
V gene: TRBV7-9; J gene: TRBJ1-1; D gene: TRBD1; clone size: -; CDR3 DNA: TGTGCCAGCAGCCCCCTGACGGACAGGGCCACTGAAGCTTTCTTT; CDR3 protein: CASSPLTDRATEAFF
V gene: TRBV9; J gene: TRBJ1-1; D gene: -; clone size: -; CDR3 DNA: TGTGCCAGCAGCGTAGACGCTGACTCCCTCACTGAAGCTTTCTTT; CDR3 protein: CASSVDADSLTEAFF
V gene: TRBV19; J gene: TRBJ1-1; D gene: -; clone size: once; CDR3 DNA: TGTGCCGTTAGTCGTACCATGAACACTGAAGCTTTCTTT; CDR3 protein: CAVSRTMNTEAFF
V gene: TRBV9; J gene: TRBJ1-2; D gene: -; clone size: -; CDR3 DNA: TGTGCCAGCAGCTCAAAACAGGGCTATGGCTACACCTTC; CDR3 protein: CASSSKQGYGYTF
V gene: TRBV5-5; J gene: TRBJ1-2; D gene: TRBD1; clone size: -; CDR3 DNA: TGTGCCAGCAGCTGGGGGGACAGATTCTATGGCTACACCTTC; CDR3 protein: CASSWGDRFYGYTF
V gene: TRBV6-5; J gene: TRBJ2-6; D gene: TRBD1; clone size: -; CDR3 DNA: TGTGCCAGCAGTTCGACAGGGGGCTCTGGGGCCAACGTCCTGACTTTC; CDR3 protein: CASSSTGGSGANVLTF
V gene: TRBV18; J gene: TRBJ1-3; D gene: -; clone size: many; CDR3 DNA: TGTGCCAGCTCACCGACAACAGGAACCTCTGGAAACACCATATATTTT; CDR3 protein: CASSPTTGTSGNTIYF
V gene: TRBV3-1/TRBV3-2; J gene: TRBJ2-1; D gene: TRBD2; clone size: -; CDR3 DNA: TGTGCCAGCAGCCAGGGACTAGCGGGGGCCGGTGAGCAGTTCTTC; CDR3 protein: CASSQGLAGAGEQFF